This T cell receptor (beta chain) was retrieved from a study of blood T cells in healthy people across ages. Then a second PCR, running roughly 7 to 11 cycles, was carried out with a sample-barcoded 5' primer and a J-beta primer mix. Through a template-switch adaptor with 12 random nucleotides, each cDNA molecule received a tag. TCRdb recomputed calls from the 5' RACE reads with MiXCR, one row per CDR3 protein. This sample has roughly 560,000 distinct CDR3 sequences, with approximately 25% found just once. V shed 3 bases, J shed 4 bases, and the junction held 2 bases outside the gene matches. The CDR3 totals 13 residues. Germline lookup yields CDR1 SGHRS and CDR2 YFSETQ. This clonotype was seen ten or more times. These data were also filed under a second study, of T cells of mothers and their children.

The genes are TRBV5-1 and TRBJ1-1, with TRBD1 identical over 8 bases. The sample was blood. The receptor comes from a boy aged 5-17 years in good health. The CDR3, as DNA: TGCGCCAGCAGCTCAGACAGGGGCACTGAAGCTTTCTTT. Protein product: CASSSDRGTEAFF.